This is a list of T cell receptor beta chains from one sample in a study of cytotoxic CD8 clonotypes in ibrutinib-treated CLL. TCRdb keeps only in-frame clones here, not all; method: immunoSEQ multiplex PCR. The table records over 95,000 clones, roughly 60% of them present only once. The material was PBMCs, obtained after 24 months of ibrutinib treatment. The receptors shown here come from a human donor with chronic lymphocytic leukemia. The CDR3 runs from the conserved cysteine through the conserved F or W. The order of the fields is V gene, D gene, J gene, clone size, CDR3 DNA, CDR3 protein. A D gene is named only where the DNA matches it firmly. Clone sizes are given selectively: once, few, many, or a class where the clone is expanded.

TRBV6-1	TRBD2	TRBJ2-5	NA	TGTGCCAACAGACTAGCGGGGGGGCCTGAGACCCAGTACTTC	CANRLAGGPETQYF
TRBV25-1	NA	TRBJ2-7	NA	TGTGCCAGCAGTGAGGGGGCGCGCGACGAGCAGTACTTC	CASSEGARDEQYF
TRBV29-1	NA	TRBJ2-1	NA	TGCAGCGGGGGCAGCTCCTACAATGAGCAGTTCTTC	CSGGSSYNEQFF
TRBV25-1	NA	TRBJ1-5	NA	TGTGCCAGCAGTGGACAGACAAGCAATCAGCCCCAGCATTTT	CASSGQTSNQPQHF
TRBV6-6	TRBD2	TRBJ2-5	once	TGTGCCAGCAGTTCCATAGCGGGGAGGGAGACCCAGTACTTC	CASSSIAGRETQYF
TRBV12-5	TRBD1	TRBJ2-7	NA	TGTGCTAGTGGTTTACAGGGGCCGCCTTACGAGCAGTACTTC	CASGLQGPPYEQYF
TRBV18	NA	TRBJ2-7	few	TGTGCCAGCTCACCACATTACAGGGAGTCCTACGAGCAGTACTTC	CASSPHYRESYEQYF
TRBV9	TRBD2	TRBJ2-1	NA	TGTGCCAGCAGAAGGACTAGCGGGGGCCACAATGAGCAGTTCTTC	CASRRTSGGHNEQFF
TRBV5-4	TRBD1	TRBJ1-4	NA	TGTGCCAGCAGCACCGCTAGGGACAGGACTAATGAAAAACTGTTTTTT	CASSTARDRTNEKLFF
TRBV7-9	NA	TRBJ2-7	once	TGTGCCAGCAGGTACGGGAACGAGCAGTACTTC	CASRYGNEQYF
TRBV5-4	NA	TRBJ1-1	NA	TGTGCCAGCAGCTTGTACGAGTCAACTGAAGCTTTCTTT	CASSLYESTEAFF
TRBV7-2	TRBD1	TRBJ1-2	NA	TGTGCCAGCAGTCGGGACAGGTTTGCTAACTATGGCTACACCTTC	CASSRDRFANYGYTF
TRBV28	NA	TRBJ1-4	NA	TGTGCCAGCAGTTTAAACCAGGGAGGACAGGAAAAACTGTTTTTT	CASSLNQGGQEKLFF
TRBV25-1	TRBD1	TRBJ2-2	NA	TGTGCCAGCAGTGCCCAGGGGGCCGGGGAGCTGTTTTTT	CASSAQGAGELFF
TRBV25-1	NA	TRBJ1-1	NA	TGTGCCAGCAGTGACAGGTTGAAGGGTGGTGAAGCTTTCTTT	CASSDRLKGGEAFF
TRBV6-5	TRBD1	TRBJ1-2	few	TGTGCCAGCAGTTACTTGACAGGGGCCTCGTATGGCTACACCTTC	CASSYLTGASYGYTF
TRBV18	NA	TRBJ2-7	NA	TGTGCCAGCTCACCGGCAGGGAACTCCTACGAGCAGTACTTC	CASSPAGNSYEQYF
TRBV6-5	TRBD2	TRBJ2-3	NA	TGTGCCAGCAGTTACGGCGGGGGGATCACAGATACGCAGTATTTT	CASSYGGGITDTQYF
TRBV9	NA	TRBJ2-1	NA	TGTGCCAGCAGCGTAGATGGATTGATGGATGAGCAGTTCTTC	CASSVDGLMDEQFF
TRBV6-5	NA	TRBJ1-1	once	TGTGCCAGCAGAAAGGGGAGTCTGAACACTGAAGCTTTCTTT	CASRKGSLNTEAFF
TRBV30	NA	TRBJ1-3	NA	TGTGCCTGGAGTGTCCCGTCCGGAAACACCATATATTTT	CAWSVPSGNTIYF
TRBV30	NA	TRBJ1-1	few	TGTGCCTGGTCGACCGGGATGAACACTGAAGCTTTCTTT	CAWSTGMNTEAFF
TRBV4-3	NA	TRBJ2-1	NA	TGCGCCAGCAGCCAAGATAGTACAGGGCGAGGTGAGCAGTTCTTC	CASSQDSTGRGEQFF
TRBV9	TRBD2	TRBJ2-7	NA	TGTGCCAGCAGCGTAGACAGCGGGGTCCACGAGCAGTACTTC	CASSVDSGVHEQYF
TRBV2	NA	TRBJ1-1	once	TGTGCCAGTGAAAGAAGGACAACAGCAACATCTTTT	CASERRTTATSF
TRBV12-5	NA	TRBJ2-5	NA	TGTGCTAGTGGTTCCGGGGTTGGTAAAGAGACCCAGTACTTC	CASGSGVGKETQYF
TRBV30	NA	TRBJ2-7	few	TGTGCCTGGAGTGTACTTCAGGGAGATTACGAGCAGTACTTC	CAWSVLQGDYEQYF
TRBV29-1	NA	TRBJ1-2	few	TGCAGCGTTTCGGCCAGAACTTATGGCTACACCTTC	CSVSARTYGYTF
TRBV10-3	NA	TRBJ1-1	NA	TGTGCCATCAGTGAGTCAGACGGGATAGGACAGAACACTGAAGCTTTCTTT	CAISESDGIGQNTEAFF
TRBV6-1	TRBD1	TRBJ1-2	few	TGTGCCAGCAGTCCTAGGACAGGGCCATACACCTTC	CASSPRTGPYTF
TRBV11-3	NA	TRBJ1-6	NA	TGTGCCAGCAGCCCCCGGGCGAGCTCCTATAATTCACCCCTCCACTTT	CASSPRASSYNSPLHF
TRBV18	NA	TRBJ2-1	few	TGTGCCAGCTCACCAGGTTCCTACTCAGGAGAGCAGTTCTTC	CASSPGSYSGEQFF
TRBV27	TRBD1	TRBJ1-2	NA	TGTGCCAGCTCCGATTTCCGCGGGGACAGGTCCCGCTACACCTTC	CASSDFRGDRSRYTF
TRBV6-5	NA	TRBJ1-2	NA	TGTGCCACCCGAAAGGTTATAGAGGGCTACACCTTC	CATRKVIEGYTF
TRBV14	NA	TRBJ1-3	NA	TGTGCCAGCAGCCAGGGTGCTGGAAACACCATATATTTT	CASSQGAGNTIYF
TRBV7-9	NA	TRBJ2-3	NA	TGTGCCAGCAGCTTAGCGGCGGGCCCAGATACGCAGTATTTT	CASSLAAGPDTQYF
TRBV30	NA	TRBJ2-1	NA	TGTGCCTGGAGCCAATCTAGATACAATGAGCAGTTCTTC	CAWSQSRYNEQFF
TRBV5-1	NA	TRBJ2-7	NA	TGCGCCAGCAGCGCCGGAGGAGGACCTTCCTACGAGCAGTACTTC	CASSAGGGPSYEQYF
TRBV25-1	NA	TRBJ1-4	NA	TGTGCCAGCAGTGAATCAGGAGGAGGAGGGGAAAAACTGTTTTTT	CASSESGGGGEKLFF
TRBV28	TRBD2	TRBJ2-1	NA	TGTGCCAGCAGTTTAACCCAGCGGGGGAGAAACGAGTTCTTC	CASSLTQRGRNEFF
TRBV6-5	NA	TRBJ1-1	NA	TGTGCCAGCAGCCGATATCAGTACGAGGACACTGAAGCTTTCTTT	CASSRYQYEDTEAFF
TRBV11-3	NA	TRBJ1-1	NA	TGTGCCAGCAGTTACCGGCCTGGGATGAACACTGAAGCTTTCTTT	CASSYRPGMNTEAFF
TRBV4-2	NA	TRBJ2-1	few	TGTGCCAGCAGTCTGGAAGCTAATGAGCAGTTCTTC	CASSLEANEQFF
TRBV28	NA	TRBJ1-1	NA	TGTGCCAGCAGTTTGGGGGAAAGGGTAGCTTTCTTT	CASSLGERVAFF
TRBV5-1	TRBD1	TRBJ1-2	few	TGCGCCAGCAGCTCCTCTGGACAGGGGACGGGTGGCTACACCTTC	CASSSSGQGTGGYTF
TRBV28	TRBD1	TRBJ1-5	few	TGTGCCAGCAGAAGTTCAGGGGGCAGATTGCCCCAGCATTTT	CASRSSGGRLPQHF
TRBV7-9	TRBD1	TRBJ1-2	NA	TGTGCCAGCAGCTTATTGGACAGGGAGGATAACTATGGCTACACCTTC	CASSLLDREDNYGYTF
TRBV9	NA	TRBJ2-3	once	TGTGCCAGCAGCGTAAGAACAGGGGGGGTCACAGATACGCAGTATTTT	CASSVRTGGVTDTQYF
TRBV11-3	TRBD1	TRBJ2-1	few	TGTGCCAGCAGCCCCCGGACAGGGAATGAGCAGTTCTTC	CASSPRTGNEQFF
TRBV2	NA	TRBJ2-7	NA	TGTGCCAGGAGTGCCCCGGGTGGGTCCTACGAGCAGTACTTC	CARSAPGGSYEQYF
TRBV4-2	NA	TRBJ1-6	NA	TGTGCCAGCAGCTCGGGGAATTCACCCCTCCACTTT	CASSSGNSPLHF
TRBV6-5	NA	TRBJ2-3	few	TGTGCCAGCAATCACGGGGAGAGCACAGATACGCAGTATTTT	CASNHGESTDTQYF
TRBV4-1	NA	TRBJ2-7	few	TGCGCCAGCAGCCAAGGGTATAGTCACTACGAGCAGTACTTC	CASSQGYSHYEQYF
TRBV19	NA	TRBJ1-1	NA	TGTGCCAGTAGTCTGCTGGGCCGGACTGAAGCTTTCTTT	CASSLLGRTEAFF
TRBV19	NA	TRBJ2-7	NA	TGTGCCAGTAGTACGTTGAAGAACGAGCAGTACTTC	CASSTLKNEQYF
TRBV11-3	NA	TRBJ2-7	once	TGTGCCAGCAGCTCCCCGCCCCCCTACGAGCAGTACTTC	CASSSPPPYEQYF
TRBV6-1	TRBD1	TRBJ2-5	NA	TGTGCCAGCAGTCTCCGGGACAGTCAAGAGACCCAGTACTTC	CASSLRDSQETQYF
TRBV4-1	TRBD1	TRBJ2-7	NA	TGCGCCAGCAGCCACGGGACAGGGACTTACGAGCAGTACTTC	CASSHGTGTYEQYF